The T cell receptor (beta chain) under discussion was sequenced for a study of blood T cell repertoires in COVID-19. Source study methods: From reference gene primer amplification, estimates of nucleated cell counts were derived. Clones were sequenced by immunoSEQ multiplex PCR, and TCRdb holds only the in-frame ones, with some missing. V, J and clone size derive from that table, while D and trimming were established from the DNA sequence. This repertoire shows roughly 400,000 clones, approximately 89% found once; its top ten account for approximately 2.4%. V was cut by 6 bases and J by 3 bases, with 8 bases left in between. The CDR3 runs 13 residues. Looked up from germline, CDR1 is SNHLY and CDR2 is FYNNEI.

The origin of this receptor is a woman aged 55-70 years with COVID-19, enrolled during active disease. Sequenced sample: peripheral blood. V usage is TRBV2 and J usage is TRBJ1-4; D is uncertain. The CDR3 region has the DNA TGTGCCAGCAGACTAGAGGCTAATGAAAAACTGTTTTTT. Amino acids: CASRLEANEKLFF.